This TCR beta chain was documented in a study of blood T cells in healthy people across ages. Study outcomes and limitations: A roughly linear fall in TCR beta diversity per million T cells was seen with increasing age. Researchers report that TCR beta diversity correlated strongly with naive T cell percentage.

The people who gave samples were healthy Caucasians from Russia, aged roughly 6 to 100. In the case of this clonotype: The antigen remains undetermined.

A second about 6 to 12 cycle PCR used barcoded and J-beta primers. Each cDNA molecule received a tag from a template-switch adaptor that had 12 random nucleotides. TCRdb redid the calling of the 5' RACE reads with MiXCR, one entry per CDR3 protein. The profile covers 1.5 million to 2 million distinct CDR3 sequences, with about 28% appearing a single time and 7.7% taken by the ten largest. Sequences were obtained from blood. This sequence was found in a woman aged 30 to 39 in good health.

Here the CDR3 reads CASSLVQGGVEQYF. The CDR3 DNA is TGTGCCAGCAGCTTAGTCCAGGGTGGTGTTGAGCAGTACTTC. The chain joins TRBV7-9 to TRBJ2-5; D perhaps matches TRBD1 (5 bases). The V end was cut by 1 base, the J end by 11 bases, with 17 bases between. Germline V gene lookup returns CDR1 SEHNR and CDR2 FQNEAQ (reference sequence). The CDR3 is 14 residues long.